The TCR beta chain described here comes from a study of T cell responses to AZD1222 COVID-19 vaccine. Study at large: Second-dose intervals of approximately 4 or approximately 12 weeks were pooled. Notes on the study in general: Spike-specific TCR repertoires showed rising breadth and depth after two AZD1222 doses. Recipients of AZD1222 seropositive at baseline numbered only five or six.

Germline V gene lookup returns CDR1 MDHEN and CDR2 SYDVKM. This CDR3 spans 14 amino acids. V lost 7 bases and J lost 8, with 17 bases in between. Comments on this clone: Its antigen is undetermined.

The protocol was immunoSEQ multiplex PCR, while the TCRdb copy is restricted to in-frame clones and leaves out a portion. The sample consists of fewer than 110,000 clones, 89% of them appearing once. The sample consisted of peripheral blood, taken on day 0 of AZD1222 vaccination. The receptor was derived from an adult in good health. V and J are TRBV28 and TRBJ1-4; weak D call: TRBD1 (6 bases). The CDR3 nucleotides read TGTGCCAGCACGTACGGGCTCGGGGGCGAAAAACTGTTTTTT. Residues: CASTYGLGGEKLFF.